This is a list of T cell receptor beta chains from one sample in a study of PD-1 blockade in classical Hodgkin lymphoma. The assay was immunoSEQ multiplex PCR, and TCRdb's table has in-frame clones only and misses some. This sample has about 15,000 clones; approximately 80% occur once, and the top ten carry 30% to 40%. The sample here was peripheral blood mononuclear cells (PBMCs), taken before the second cycle of nivolumab. These receptors originate from a human donor with classical Hodgkin lymphoma. The CDR3 runs from the conserved cysteine through the conserved F or W. Each record gives: CDR3 protein, CDR3 DNA, J gene, clone size, V gene, D gene. The D gene is left open where the match is weak. Size is stated for part of the rows, as once, few or many counts, or as a class when the clone is expanded.

cdr3_aa: CASSPAGTGWETQYF
cdr3_nt: TGTGCCAGCAGCCCTGCCGGGACAGGTTGGGAGACCCAGTACTTC
j_call: TRBJ2-5
clone_size: once
v_call: TRBV28
d_call: TRBD1

cdr3_aa: CASSRDRGSFGTQYF
cdr3_nt: TGTGCCAGCAGTCGGGACAGGGGAAGTTTTGGGACCCAGTACTTC
j_call: TRBJ2-5
clone_size: NA
v_call: TRBV2
d_call: TRBD1

cdr3_aa: CASSAGLRGSNEQFF
cdr3_nt: TGCGCCAGCAGCGCGGGACTAAGGGGAAGTAATGAGCAGTTCTTC
j_call: TRBJ2-1
clone_size: few
v_call: TRBV4-1
d_call: TRBD2

cdr3_aa: CASSVKSSYNEQFF
cdr3_nt: TGTGCCAGCAGCGTAAAGAGCTCTTACAATGAGCAGTTCTTC
j_call: TRBJ2-1
clone_size: NA
v_call: TRBV9
d_call: NA

cdr3_aa: CASSLARSRGTYEAFF
cdr3_nt: TGCGCCAGCAGCTTGGCCCGAAGTAGGGGAACCTATGAAGCTTTCTTT
j_call: TRBJ1-1
clone_size: NA
v_call: TRBV5-1
d_call: NA

cdr3_aa: CASSSPGDTQYF
cdr3_nt: TGTGCCAGCAGCTCCCCGGGGGATACGCAGTATTTT
j_call: TRBJ2-3
clone_size: few
v_call: TRBV5-4
d_call: NA

cdr3_aa: CAISPGLNSDTQYF
cdr3_nt: TGTGCCATCAGCCCGGGACTCAACTCAGATACGCAGTATTTT
j_call: TRBJ2-3
clone_size: NA
v_call: TRBV10-3
d_call: NA

cdr3_aa: CASSRVLLGEMNTEAFF
cdr3_nt: TGTGCCAGCAGCCGAGTCCTGCTTGGGGAGATGAACACTGAAGCTTTCTTT
j_call: TRBJ1-1
clone_size: NA
v_call: TRBV4-2
d_call: NA

cdr3_aa: CASSFRQGARNEQFF
cdr3_nt: TGTGCCAGTAGTTTCCGACAGGGGGCGCGCAATGAGCAGTTCTTC
j_call: TRBJ2-1
clone_size: NA
v_call: TRBV19
d_call: TRBD1

cdr3_aa: CASSLGLAGGKLNTDTQYF
cdr3_nt: TGTGCCAGTAGCTTAGGTCTAGCGGGGGGGAAACTGAATACAGATACGCAGTATTTT
j_call: TRBJ2-3
clone_size: NA
v_call: TRBV19
d_call: TRBD2

cdr3_aa: CASRTSGGNYEQYF
cdr3_nt: TGTGCCAGCAGGACAAGCGGGGGTAACTACGAGCAGTACTTC
j_call: TRBJ2-7
clone_size: NA
v_call: TRBV27
d_call: TRBD2

cdr3_aa: CASSARQGGAIYF
cdr3_nt: TGTGCCAGCAGCGCACGACAGGGTGGTGCCATATATTTT
j_call: TRBJ1-3
clone_size: NA
v_call: TRBV11-2
d_call: TRBD1

cdr3_aa: CASSWGSANTEAFF
cdr3_nt: TGTGCCAGCAGTTGGGGGTCGGCGAACACTGAAGCTTTCTTT
j_call: TRBJ1-1
clone_size: NA
v_call: TRBV6-5
d_call: NA

cdr3_aa: CASSFNGLDLSIQYF
cdr3_nt: TGTGCCAGCAGTTTCAACGGACTGGACTTGAGCATTCAGTACTTC
j_call: TRBJ2-4
clone_size: NA
v_call: TRBV27
d_call: NA

cdr3_aa: CASYGGGLRFF
cdr3_nt: TGTGCCAGCTATGGCGGGGGGCTACGGTTCTTC
j_call: TRBJ2-1
clone_size: once
v_call: TRBV6-1
d_call: TRBD2

cdr3_aa: CASSSSGGANTEAFF
cdr3_nt: TGTGCCAGCAGTTCGTCGGGGGGAGCGAACACTGAAGCTTTCTTT
j_call: TRBJ1-1
clone_size: NA
v_call: TRBV6-6
d_call: NA

cdr3_aa: CASSARPGLADFGEQFF
cdr3_nt: TGTGCCAGCAGCGCCCGGCCGGGACTAGCAGATTTCGGTGAGCAGTTCTTC
j_call: TRBJ2-1
clone_size: NA
v_call: TRBV9
d_call: TRBD2

cdr3_aa: CASSSKWDRGRGNTIYF
cdr3_nt: TGTGCCAGCAGCTCTAAGTGGGACAGGGGGCGCGGAAACACCATATATTTT
j_call: TRBJ1-3
clone_size: NA
v_call: TRBV7-9
d_call: TRBD1